Below are 12 T cell receptor beta chains sequenced from a single sample in a study of blood T cell repertoires in COVID-19. The data were produced by immunoSEQ multiplex PCR, yet TCRdb's version contains in-frame clones alone and is incomplete. The sample consists of roughly 250,000 clones, 79% of them appearing once. Input material: peripheral blood. The source is a woman aged 40 to 50 with active or convalescent COVID-19.

CDR3 sequence: CAWSVVTGAGELFF. The CDR3 DNA follows: TGTGCCTGGAGTGTGGTGACAGGGGCCGGGGAGCTGTTTTTT. The rearrangement joins TRBV30 to TRBJ2-2; 8 bases are shared with TRBD1. Germline CDR1 is GTSNPN and CDR2 is SVGIG (reference sequence). Trimming cost V 0 bases and J 6 bases; bases outside gene matches: 3. There are 14 residues in the CDR3.

This rearrangement joins TRBV3-1 (or the pseudogene TRBV3-2) to TRBJ2-1; no definite D call. The V gene's germline CDR1 is LGHDT and CDR2 YNNKEL (reference sequence). This CDR3 comprises 14 residues. V was cut by 4 bases and J by 8 bases, with 15 bases left in between. Here the CDR3 reads CASSLDSYRDEQFF. The CDR3 nucleotides read TGTGCCAGCAGCCTCGACTCATATCGGGATGAGCAGTTCTTC.

This chain connects TRBV3-1 (or the pseudogene TRBV3-2) to TRBJ1-2; 8 bases fit TRBD1. CDR3 length: 16 amino acids. Unmatched junction bases numbered 14, after V lost 4 bases and J lost 7 bases. Germline V lookup: CDR1 LGHDT, CDR2 YNNKEL (reference sequence). CDR3 nucleotide sequence: TGTGCCAGCAGCCGCGAGATACATCAGGGGGCCGTTGGCTACACCTTC. Its protein is CASSREIHQGAVGYTF.

This chain connects TRBV5-1 to TRBJ1-5, with 8 bases that match TRBD1. V lost 3 bases, J lost 6 bases, and 8 bases stayed unmatched. The CDR3 spans 15 residues. The germline V gene has CDR1 SGHRS and CDR2 YFSETQ. The CDR3 DNA follows: TGCGCCAGCAGCTCCTCGCCAGGGGGCGTTCAGCCCCAGCATTTT. This translates into CASSSSPGGVQPQHF.

The chain recombines TRBV12-5 with TRBJ1-1; no clear D gene. CDR1 and CDR2 from the germline V gene are LGHNT and FRNRAP. Trimming cost V 5 bases and J 3 bases, with 10 bases left between them. This CDR3 comprises 13 residues. The CDR3 DNA follows: TGTGCTAGTGGTACCGACCAGGACACTGAAGCTTTCTTT. It translates to CASGTDQDTEAFF.

The chain uses TRBV4-1 and TRBJ1-5; 7 bases are a match to TRBD1. The CDR3 extends over 16 amino acids. Germline V gene data show CDR1 as MGHRA and CDR2 as YSYEKL. Losses at the gene ends were 3 bases for V and 1 base for J; bases not matched to a gene: 6. CDR3 loop: CASSHRQGESNQPQHF. DNA for the CDR3: TGCGCCAGCAGCCATAGACAGGGCGAAAGCAATCAGCCCCAGCATTTT.

The sample holds one count of this clone. V usage is TRBV6-5 and J usage is TRBJ2-7, with 9 bases matching TRBD1. Germline CDR1 reads MNHEY; CDR2 reads SVGAGI. The V and J ends lost 6 bases and 5 bases, in that order; junction bases with no gene match: 8. CDR3 size: 14 residues. The CDR3 DNA sequence: TGTGCCAGCAGGGGAGACAGGGGGGCCCACGAGCAGTACTTC. Its protein is CASRGDRGAHEQYF.

The genes are TRBV4-1 and TRBJ2-6, with D maybe TRBD2 (7 bases). This CDR3 comprises 19 residues. Trimming took 3 bases from V and 0 from J, leaving 18 bases between them. Germline-derived CDR1 and CDR2 are MGHRA and YSYEKL. The CDR3 DNA reads as TGCGCCAGCAGCCAGCCCGTTGGGAGGGGGAGCTCTGGGGCCAACGTCCTGACTTTC. It is translated as CASSQPVGRGSSGANVLTF.

The chain combines TRBV2 with TRBJ1-4; 7 bases line up with TRBD1. V dropped 7 bases and J dropped 6; count of bases not matched to a gene: 8. The V gene's germline CDR1 is SNHLY and CDR2 FYNNEI. The CDR3 is 14 residues long. CDR3 nucleotide sequence: TGTGCCAGCAATCAAAGGGGGCGGGATGAAAAACTGTTTTTT. Protein product: CASNQRGRDEKLFF.

On this clone: In the same sample, other DNA sequences code for this CDR3. This chain joins TRBV10-2 and TRBJ1-3; the D is unclear. Between the trimmed V and J ends, which lost 0 bases and 0 bases, there was a span of 9 bases. The CDR3 is 16 amino acids. Germline CDR1 and CDR2: WSHSY and SAAADI. Written as DNA, the CDR3 is TGCGCCAGCAGTGAGTCGGCAGGCAGCTCTGGAAACACCATATATTTT. It codes for CASSESAGSSGNTIYF.

This clone is a singleton in its sample. The J gene is TRBJ1-2, the V gene TRBV7-2, with 11 bases identical to TRBD1. This CDR3 region has 17 residues. Germline V gives CDR1 SGHTA, CDR2 FQGNSA. V lost 4 bases to trimming and J lost 7 bases; unmatched junction nucleotides: 14. CDR3 sequence reads: CASSYGTGGATGGGYTF. The CDR3 DNA reads as TGTGCCAGCAGCTACGGGACAGGGGGTGCCACCGGCGGTGGCTACACCTTC. The complete variable domain, with remaining parts taken from reference TRBV7-2 and TRBJ1-2, reads GAGVSQSPSNKVTEKGKDVELRCDPISGHTALYWYRQSLGQGLEFLIYFQGNSAPDKSGLPSDRFSAERTGGSVSTLTIQRTQQEDSAVYLCASSYGTGGATGGGYTFGSGTRLTVV.

The rearrangement joins TRBV9 to TRBJ1-4; 8 bases fit TRBD1. J was trimmed by 2 bases and V by 4 bases; bases with no gene match: 7. This CDR3 comprises 16 residues. Germline V gives CDR1 SGDLS, CDR2 YYNGEE. CDR3 sequence (DNA): TGTGCCAGCAGCCCAGGGGGCAGGGGGACTAATGAAAAACTGTTTTTT. Its protein is CASSPGGRGTNEKLFF. The variable domain in full, with the rest retrieved from reference TRBV9 and TRBJ1-4, is DSGVTQTPKHLITATGQRVTLRCSPRSGDLSVYWYQQSLDQGLQFLIQYYNGEERAKGNILERFSAQQFPDLHSELNLSSLELGDSALYFCASSPGGRGTNEKLFFGSGTQLSVL.